The 18 T cell receptor beta chains below were found in one sample sequenced in a study of blood T cells in healthy people across ages (dated by TCRdb to 2013 to 2016). The library was made by 5' RACE. Sequenced using an Illumina HiSeq 2500. A second PCR of roughly 7 to 12 cycles was run with a J-beta primer mix and a sample-barcoded 5' primer. The public sequencing data were trimmed at Q25 with fastp and processed into clonotypes with MiXCR by TCRdb, which kept only in-frame beta chains. CDR3 protein sequences are deduplicated, and each keeps its most common genes and DNA. The sample has more than 1,400,000 distinct CDR3 sequences on record, 35% to 45% of them singletons. Clones ranked in the top ten supply less than 8% of the sample. The sequenced material came from blood. Source of these receptors: a woman under 30 in good health.

The rearrangement joins TRBV12-3 or TRBV12-4 to TRBJ2-3; 11 bases line up with TRBD2. The CDR3 runs to 15 residues. V lost 3 bases, J lost 6 bases, and 5 bases stayed unmatched. The CDR3 loop reads CASSFSGGAADTQYF. DNA for the CDR3: TGTGCCAGCAGTTTTAGCGGGGGGGCGGCGGATACGCAGTATTTT.

The chain recombines TRBV6-1 with TRBJ2-7; D is perhaps TRBD1 (5 bases). Germline CDR1 MNHNS, CDR2 SASEGT. The CDR3 totals 11 residues. The V end lost 6 bases, the J end lost 8 bases, and 11 bases lay between the germline ends. As DNA, the CDR3 is TGTGCCAGCAGCGATTCAGGGCAGCAGTACTTC. This gives the protein CASSDSGQQYF.

This clonotype showed up just a few times. An end of the junction differs from the germline gene, which may be a read error. This chain joins TRBV27 and TRBJ2-3; TRBD2 matches 10 bases. Germline V CDR1 and CDR2: MNHEY, SMNVEV (reference sequence). The CDR3 loop spans 15 amino acids. Here the CDR3 reads CASRLAGSSTDAQYF. DNA of the CDR3: TGTGCCAGCAGACTAGCGGGGTCTAGCACAGATGCGCAGTATTTT.

This clonotype appeared a few times. This chain connects TRBV20-1 to TRBJ1-3; D is unresolved. Germline lookup yields CDR1 DFQATT and CDR2 SNEGSKA (reference sequence). The CDR3 runs to 13 residues. Trimming cost V 1 base and J 1 base, with 5 bases left between them. CDR3 protein: CSARGASGNTIYF. DNA for the CDR3: TGCAGTGCTAGAGGGGCATCTGGAAACACCATATATTTT.

Only a few counts were recorded for this clonotype. The J gene is TRBJ2-7, the V gene TRBV28; no definite D call. Per the germline V gene, CDR1 is MDHEN and CDR2 is SYDVKM. V lost 6 bases to trimming and J lost 7 bases, with 7 bases between them. There are 10 residues in the CDR3. The CDR3: CASRAGEQYF. The CDR3 region has the DNA TGTGCCAGCAGGGCCGGGGAGCAGTACTTC.

This clonotype was seen only a few times. The chain combines TRBV5-6 with TRBJ2-1; D tentatively reads TRBD1 or TRBD2 (5 bases each). Looked up from germline, CDR1 is SGHDT and CDR2 is YYEEEE. V was cut by 5 bases and J by 6 bases, with 24 bases left in between. The CDR3 contains 17 residues. CDR3 coding DNA: TGTGCCAGCAGTCTTACGCCGGGCAGGGACCCTATCAATGAGCAGTTCTTC. Protein: CASSLTPGRDPINEQFF.

This clonotype was seen a handful of times. This chain connects TRBV5-1 to TRBJ2-1; 7 nucleotides align to TRBD1. The CDR3 covers 14 residues. J lost 6 bases, V lost 4 bases, and 7 bases had no gene match. The germline CDR1 and CDR2 sequences are SGHRS and YFSETQ. CDR3 nucleotide sequence: TGCGCCAGCAGCCAGGTGGCAGGGGGCAATGAGCAGTTCTTC. As protein: CASSQVAGGNEQFF.

This chain uses TRBV7-8 with TRBJ2-4; 10 positions agree with TRBD1. The J call may be wrong; the DNA end is better matched by TRBJ2-7. This CDR3 is built from 17 residues. Germline V gene sequence: CDR1 SGHVS, CDR2 FQNEAQ. The CDR3 spells CASSLAGTGVLIYEQYF. The CDR3 nucleotides are TGTGCCAGCAGCTTAGCCGGGACAGGGGTTTTAATATACGAGCAGTACTTC.

The gene calls are TRBV7-2 and TRBJ2-3; 13 bases map to TRBD2. Per germline, CDR1 SGHTA and CDR2 FQGNSA. The junction had 5 bases not matched to a gene; V was cut back by 2 bases and J by 6 bases. CDR3 length equals 16 residues. CDR3 DNA: TGTGCCAGCAGCTTAATACTAGCGGGAGGGAGTGATACGCAGTATTTT. The encoded protein is CASSLILAGGSDTQYF. The full variable domain, its missing parts supplied by reference TRBV7-2 and TRBJ2-3, is GAGVSQSPSNKVTEKGKDVELRCDPISGHTALYWYRQSLGQGLEFLIYFQGNSAPDKSGLPSDRFSAERTGGSVSTLTIQRTQQEDSAVYLCASSLILAGGSDTQYFGPGTRLTVL.

This clonotype was seen at least ten times. The chain employs TRBV18 and TRBJ1-1, with a possible D match to TRBD1 (6 bases). Trimming pared 4 bases from V and 0 bases from J, leaving 9 bases between. Germline V lookup: CDR1 KGHSH, CDR2 LQKENI. CDR3 length equals 14 residues. The CDR3 here is CASSRQDMNTEAFF. CDR3 nucleotide sequence: TGTGCCAGCTCACGACAGGACATGAACACTGAAGCTTTCTTT.

V and J are TRBV7-2 and TRBJ2-1; D is ambiguous. With 5 bases removed from V and 13 bases from J, the gap between germline ends came to 18 bases. Germline loops: CDR1 SGHTA, CDR2 FQGNSA. The CDR3 has 13 amino acids. The CDR3 loop is CASSPKRSMTQFF. The CDR3 nucleotides are TGTGCCAGCAGCCCCAAAAGGTCCATGACCCAGTTCTTC.

The chain carries TRBV6-1 and TRBJ2-1, with 10 nucleotides matching TRBD1. Germline V lookup: CDR1 MNHNS, CDR2 SASEGT. J was trimmed by 7 bases and V by 3 bases; bases with no gene match: 9. CDR3 length: 16 amino acids. DNA of the CDR3: TGTGCCAGCAGTGAGTTTATAGACAGGGGGCCGAATGAGCAGTTCTTC. Translation gives CASSEFIDRGPNEQFF.

V gene TRBV27 combines with J gene TRBJ2-1; 7 bases map to TRBD2. The germline V gene has CDR1 MNHEY and CDR2 SMNVEV (reference sequence). The CDR3 is made up of 15 amino acids. Trimming at V came to 4 bases and at J to 13 bases, leaving 16 bases not matched to a gene. The CDR3 DNA reads TGTGCCAGCAGTTACGCGGCAACCTGGCGGGAGACCCAGTTCTTC. Translation: CASSYAATWRETQFF.

The chain is built from TRBV11-2 and TRBJ2-5; 11 bases match TRBD2. Near its end, the DNA agrees better with TRBJ2-7, so the J call may be wrong. From germline, CDR1 is SGHAT and CDR2 FQNNGV. The CDR3 sequence is 16 residues long. The DNA of the CDR3 is TGTGCCAGCAGCCAATCCGAGACTAGCGGGAAATACGAGCAGTACTTC. It codes for CASSQSETSGKYEQYF.

The rearrangement joins TRBV4-1 to TRBJ1-3; D may be TRBD1 (5 bases). Germline CDR1 reads MGHRA; CDR2 reads YSYEKL. Trimming removed 2 bases at V and 1 base at J, with 9 bases between. The CDR3 runs 15 residues. Here the CDR3 DNA reads TGCGCCAGCAGCCAACCCAGGGAATCTGGAAACACCATATATTTT. Its protein is CASSQPRESGNTIYF.

This clonotype has a count of ten or more. An end of the junction does not agree with germline; a read error may underlie this. This chain uses TRBV7-9 with TRBJ2-1; 9 bases are shared with TRBD1. CDR3 length: 15 amino acids. Per germline, CDR1 SEHNR and CDR2 FQNEAQ (reference sequence). The CDR3 nucleotides read TGCGCCAGCAGTCCTCCGGGACAGGGTTACAATGAGCAGTTCTTC. It yields the protein CASSPPGQGYNEQFF.

The gene calls are TRBV5-5 and TRBJ1-5; D is uncertain. The germline gives CDR1 SGHKS, CDR2 YYEKEE (reference sequence). The CDR3 is made up of 16 amino acids. The V end was cut by 3 bases, the J end by 2 bases, with 15 bases between. DNA of the CDR3: TGTGCCAGCAGCTCCTACGGTCCTGGGGGCAATCAGCCCCAGCATTTT. Translating gives CASSSYGPGGNQPQHF.

This clonotype was seen repeatedly, ten times or more. V usage is TRBV4-1 and J usage is TRBJ2-3; D remains ambiguous. V was shortened by 3 bases and J by 2 bases, with 6 bases between the two germline ends. CDR3 length equals 13 residues. CDR1 and CDR2 from the germline V gene are MGHRA and YSYEKL. The CDR3 DNA reads as TGCGCCAGCAGCCAGGAAGCCACAGATACGCAGTATTTT. Its protein is CASSQEATDTQYF.